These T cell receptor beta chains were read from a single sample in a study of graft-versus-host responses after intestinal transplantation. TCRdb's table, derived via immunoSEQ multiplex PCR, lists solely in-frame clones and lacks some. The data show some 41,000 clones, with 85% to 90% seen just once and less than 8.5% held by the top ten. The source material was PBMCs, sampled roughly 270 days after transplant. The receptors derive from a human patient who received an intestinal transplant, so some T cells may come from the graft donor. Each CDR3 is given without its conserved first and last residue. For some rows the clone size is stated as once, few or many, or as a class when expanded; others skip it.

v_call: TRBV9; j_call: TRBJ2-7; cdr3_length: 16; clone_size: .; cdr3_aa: ASSVGAAVGPQGYEQY
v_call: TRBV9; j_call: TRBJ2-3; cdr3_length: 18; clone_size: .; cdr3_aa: ASSAPLPPGLAPTGDTQY
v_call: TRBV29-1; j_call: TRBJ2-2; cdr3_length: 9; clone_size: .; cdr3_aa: SVGLAGELF
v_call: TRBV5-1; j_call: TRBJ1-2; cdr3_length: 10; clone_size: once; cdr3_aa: ASSLENYGYT
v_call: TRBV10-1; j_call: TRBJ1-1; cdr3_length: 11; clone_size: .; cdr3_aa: ASSVKVNTEAF
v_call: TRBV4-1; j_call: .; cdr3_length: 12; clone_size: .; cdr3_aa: ASSQELAGYEQY
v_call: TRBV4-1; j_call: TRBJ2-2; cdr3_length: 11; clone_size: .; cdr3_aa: ASSQSYTGELF
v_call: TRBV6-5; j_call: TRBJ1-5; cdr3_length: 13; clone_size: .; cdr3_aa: ASSPGGYSNQPQH
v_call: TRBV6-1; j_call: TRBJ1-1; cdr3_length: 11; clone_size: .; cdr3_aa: ASRTGVFAEAF
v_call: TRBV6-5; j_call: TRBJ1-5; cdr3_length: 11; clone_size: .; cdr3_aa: ASSPASWQPQH
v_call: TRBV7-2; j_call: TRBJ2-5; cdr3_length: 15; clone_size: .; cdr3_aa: ASSSGLAGGIEETQY
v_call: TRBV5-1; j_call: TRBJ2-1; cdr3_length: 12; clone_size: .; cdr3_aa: ASSSGTTNNEQF
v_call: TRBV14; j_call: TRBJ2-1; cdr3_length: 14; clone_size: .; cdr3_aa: ASSYIGLGAYNEQF
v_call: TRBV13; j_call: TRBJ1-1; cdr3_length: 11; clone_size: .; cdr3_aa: ASSLGGSPEAF
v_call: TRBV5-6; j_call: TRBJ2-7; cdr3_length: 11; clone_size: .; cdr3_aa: ASSVETPYEQY
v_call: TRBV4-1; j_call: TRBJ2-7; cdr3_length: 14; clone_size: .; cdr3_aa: ASSQVRLGGGGEQY
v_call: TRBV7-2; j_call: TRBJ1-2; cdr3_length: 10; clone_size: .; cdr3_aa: ASRKGDSGYT
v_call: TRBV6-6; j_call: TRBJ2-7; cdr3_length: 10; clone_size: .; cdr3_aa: ASSPGGVEQY
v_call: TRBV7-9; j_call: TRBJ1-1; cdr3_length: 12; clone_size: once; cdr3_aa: ASSLLGVNTEAF
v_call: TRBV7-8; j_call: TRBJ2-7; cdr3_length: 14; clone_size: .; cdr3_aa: ASSIGTSHSSYEQY
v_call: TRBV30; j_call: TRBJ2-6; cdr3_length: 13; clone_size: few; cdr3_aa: AWMTNLSGANVLT
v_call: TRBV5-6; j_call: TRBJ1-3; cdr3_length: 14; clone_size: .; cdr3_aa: ASSLWPQSSGNTIY
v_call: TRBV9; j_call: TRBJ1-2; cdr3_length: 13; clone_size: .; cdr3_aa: ASSVDGTGLYGYT
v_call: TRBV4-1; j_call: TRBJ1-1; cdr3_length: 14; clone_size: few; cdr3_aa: ASSQQTGYVNTEAF
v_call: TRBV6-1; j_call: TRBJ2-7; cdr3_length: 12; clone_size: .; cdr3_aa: ASRRFSVDYEQY
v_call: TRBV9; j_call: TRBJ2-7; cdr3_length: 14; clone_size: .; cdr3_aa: ASSAIGGGPPYEQY